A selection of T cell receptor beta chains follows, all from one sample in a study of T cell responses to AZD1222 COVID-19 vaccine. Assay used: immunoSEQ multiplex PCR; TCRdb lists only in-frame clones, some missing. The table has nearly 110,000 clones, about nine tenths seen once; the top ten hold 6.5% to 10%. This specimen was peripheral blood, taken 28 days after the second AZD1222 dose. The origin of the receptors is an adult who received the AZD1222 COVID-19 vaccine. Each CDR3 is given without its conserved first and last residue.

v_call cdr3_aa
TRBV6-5 ASSYGGTEAF
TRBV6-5 ASSYLAGGGPHEQY
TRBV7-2 ASSLGSGGGRDTQY
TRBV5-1 ASSSLAGPTDTQY
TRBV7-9 ASSLEGLGYGYT
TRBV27 ASSLDSPDTGELF
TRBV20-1 SAGLASEQY
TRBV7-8 ASSINRGAYNEQF
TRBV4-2 ASSQDHGGADEQF
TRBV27 ASSLGGSKRRTPLH
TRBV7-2 ASSPIGVSTDTQY
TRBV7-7 ASSLGLAGVQETQY
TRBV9 ASSVDQVGYGYT
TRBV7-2 ASSQGSRGGQPQH
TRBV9 ASSPRTGNTEAF
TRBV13 ASSFLALGQAEKNYGYT
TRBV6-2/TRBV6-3 ASSFAGVATNEKLF
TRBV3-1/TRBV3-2 ASSQDTGTANTEAF
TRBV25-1 ASSEGRVEQY
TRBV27 ASSRIAGTNEKLF
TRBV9 ASSVAPRTASGNTIY
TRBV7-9 ASTPGGSNQPQH
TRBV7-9 ASSMGVYEQY
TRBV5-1 ASSLDRGTEGNGYT
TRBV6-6 ASSYRRYTEAF
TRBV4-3 ASSQWTSGGTGELF
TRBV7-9 ASSARPAGGSAYEQY
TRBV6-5 ASTPGRDSYGYT
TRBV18 ASSPPTGGRDEQF
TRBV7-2 ASREAPAALYEQY
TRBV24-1 ATSDTGTGIYEQY
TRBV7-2 ASSLISREIKNIQY
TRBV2 ASRPTSGLNNEQF
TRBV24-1 ATSDTRQGMAEAF
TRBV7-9 ASSQGLAGAPTHNEQF
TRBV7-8 ASSLSANYGYT
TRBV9 ASSAKPVASGVSYNEQF
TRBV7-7 ATPGHPNTGELF
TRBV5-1 ASGHDRAPWEQY
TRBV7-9 ASKTGWDINEKLF
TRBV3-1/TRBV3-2 ASSQPSGGVPDTQY
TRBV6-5 ASRLGTGVYGYT
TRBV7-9 ASSQGTAHTEAF
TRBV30 AWSVGDRGLGQY
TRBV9 ASSVGLGEQY
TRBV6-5 ASTSGTGGRETQY